The 32 T cell receptor beta chains listed next were all sequenced from one sample in a study of control samples from healthy donors and cancer patients. Libraries were prepared by immunoSEQ multiplex PCR; TCRdb keeps only in-frame clonotypes and omits some of them. The sample includes about 130,000 clones, roughly 95% of them seen just once. The sample comprised blood. These receptors were obtained from a man aged 25-40 years in good health.

The genes are TRBV18 and TRBJ1-1, with unresolved D. The CDR3 covers 14 residues. Germline lookup yields CDR1 KGHSH and CDR2 LQKENI. Deletions cut 2 bases from V and 1 base from J, with 8 bases between. The CDR3 loop is CASSPAAQNTEAFF. The DNA of the CDR3 is TGTGCCAGCTCACCAGCTGCTCAGAACACTGAAGCTTTCTTT.

The chain combines TRBV4-1 with TRBJ2-1, with 11 positions matching TRBD2. J lost 2 bases, V lost 2 bases, and 2 bases had no gene match. The CDR3 extends over 16 amino acids. The germline V gene encodes CDR1 MGHRA and CDR2 YSYEKL. CDR3 nucleotide sequence: TGCGCCAGCAGCCAACAACTAGCGGGAGCCTACAATGAGCAGTTCTTC. This gives the protein CASSQQLAGAYNEQFF.

The gene calls are TRBV6-2 or TRBV6-3 and TRBJ2-3; D remains ambiguous. V dropped 2 bases and J dropped 1 base, with 4 bases sitting between them. This CDR3 has 13 residues. Germline lookup yields CDR1 MNHEY and CDR2 SVGEGT. This CDR3 reads CASSYTRTDTQYF. CDR3 in DNA: TGTGCCAGCAGTTACACCCGCACAGATACGCAGTATTTT.

The chain carries TRBV7-9 and TRBJ1-1; D is undetermined. V lost 1 base, J lost 6 bases, and 3 bases lay in between. The germline gives CDR1 SEHNR, CDR2 FQNEAQ (reference sequence). This CDR3 comprises 11 residues. The CDR3 protein is CASSLDSEAFF. For the CDR3, the DNA is TGTGCCAGCAGCTTAGACTCTGAAGCTTTCTTT.

The CDR3 DNA follows: TGTGCCAGCAGCGGGGGGAGCTCCTACAATGAGCAGTTCTTC. This encodes CASSGGSSYNEQFF. The genes are TRBV6-2 or TRBV6-3 and TRBJ2-1; 7 positions match TRBD2. V gave up 6 bases and J gave up 0 bases; unmatched junction bases: 2. Germline CDR1 MNHEY, CDR2 SVGEGT. The CDR3 runs to 14 residues.

The rearrangement joins TRBV12-5 to TRBJ1-2; TRBD1 might be the D (6 bases). V gave up 0 bases and J gave up 6 bases, with 17 bases separating them. Germline lookup yields CDR1 LGHNT and CDR2 FRNRAP. The CDR3 covers 16 residues. In DNA form, the CDR3 reads TGTGCTAGTGGTTTGGTACAGGGAATGGAGGTGGATGGCTACACCTTC. It specifies CASGLVQGMEVDGYTF. Complete variable domain (other parts from reference TRBV12-5 and TRBJ1-2): DARVTQTPRHKVTEMGQEVTMRCQPILGHNTVFWYRQTMMQGLELLAYFRNRAPLDDSGMPKDRFSAEMPDATLATLKIQPSEPRDSAVYFCASGLVQGMEVDGYTFGSGTRLTVV.

CDR3 loop: CASSPGRGSYNEQFF. Written as DNA, the CDR3 is TGTGCCAGCAGCCCCGGGCGGGGCTCCTACAATGAGCAGTTCTTC. This chain links TRBV7-9 with TRBJ2-1, with TRBD2 as a possible D gene (6 bases). The V gene lost 5 bases and the J gene lost 0 bases, with 11 bases spanning the gap. CDR1 is SEHNR and CDR2 is FQNEAQ in the germline V gene (reference sequence). The CDR3 consists of 15 residues.

This clone was counted once. This sequence joins TRBV28 and TRBJ1-5; D is unclear. The CDR3 has 14 amino acids. CDR1 MDHEN and CDR2 SYDVKM come from the germline V gene. Trimming removed 5 bases at V and 3 bases at J, with 11 bases between. For the CDR3, the DNA is TGTGCCAGCAGTCCCCGAGTCGTCAATCAGCCCCAGCATTTT. Amino acids: CASSPRVVNQPQHF.

This chain uses TRBV15 with TRBJ2-7, with 7 positions matching TRBD1. The V and J ends lost 3 bases and 6 bases, in that order; junction bases with no gene match: 5. The CDR3 covers 13 residues. Germline V CDR1 and CDR2: LNHNV, YYDKDF (reference sequence). CDR3 sequence (DNA): TGTGCCACCAGCAGCAGACAGGGTTCCGAGCAGTACTTC. Its translation is CATSSRQGSEQYF.

The J gene is TRBJ1-4, the V gene TRBV18; the D is unclear. The CDR3 loop spans 16 amino acids. CDR1 is KGHSH, CDR2 LQKENI, per germline. V dropped 0 bases and J dropped 6 bases, with 14 bases sitting between them. CDR3 in DNA: TGTGCCAGCTCACCACCATGGCCAGCCACTCATGAAAAACTGTTTTTT. Amino acid sequence: CASSPPWPATHEKLFF.

The V gene is TRBV28, the J gene TRBJ2-4; D remains ambiguous. The germline V gene has CDR1 MDHEN and CDR2 SYDVKM. V gave up 3 bases and J gave up 4 bases, with 4 bases separating them. The CDR3 length is 12 residues. The CDR3: CASSLIKNIQYF. CDR3 DNA sequence: TGTGCCAGCAGTTTGATAAAAAACATTCAGTACTTC.

The chain uses TRBV6-2 or TRBV6-3 and TRBJ1-5; unclear D gene. The CDR3 consists of 15 residues. Germline V gene lookup returns CDR1 MNHEY and CDR2 SVGEGT. The V end lost 5 bases, the J end lost 5 bases, and 16 bases lay between the germline ends. For the CDR3, the DNA is TGTGCCAGCAGTAATTCAGAATTGGCAGATCAGCCCCAGCATTTT. It specifies CASSNSELADQPQHF.

This clone was detected only once. The chain combines TRBV21-1 with TRBJ2-1. TRBV21-1 is noted as a pseudogene. CDR3 length: 16 amino acids. The CDR3 sequence: CASSGEFNQGHNEQFF. In DNA form, the CDR3 reads TGTGCCAGCAGCGGAGAGTTCAATCAGGGACACAATGAGCAGTTCTTC.

The chain joins TRBV25-1 to TRBJ2-3; D may be TRBD2 (7 bases). Germline CDR1 MGHDK, CDR2 SYGVNS. This CDR3 has 15 residues. V was cut by 2 bases and J by 2 bases, with 11 bases left in between. The CDR3 here is CASSERGGPTDTQYF. DNA of the CDR3: TGTGCCAGCAGTGAAAGGGGGGGGCCCACAGATACGCAGTATTTT.

The chain carries TRBV12-5 and TRBJ1-5; weak D call: TRBD1 (6 bases). This CDR3 region has 15 residues. V was cut by 2 bases and J by 5 bases, with 13 bases left in between. CDR1 LGHNT and CDR2 FRNRAP come from the germline V gene. CDR3 amino acids: CASGLNREYDQPQHF. As DNA, the CDR3 is TGTGCTAGTGGTTTGAACAGGGAGTACGATCAGCCCCAGCATTTT.

This clone was detected only once. The chain recombines TRBV7-2 with TRBJ1-1; D perhaps matches TRBD1 (5 bases). Germline CDR1 reads SGHTA; CDR2 reads FQGNSA. CDR3 size: 13 residues. Trimming took 1 base from V and 7 from J, leaving 10 bases between them. The CDR3 sequence is CASSLVEGIEAFF. The DNA for the CDR3 is TGTGCCAGCAGCTTAGTCGAGGGGATTGAAGCTTTCTTT.

J is TRBJ1-5 and V is TRBV19, with 8 bases matching TRBD1. The CDR3 consists of 16 residues. Germline V gene lookup returns CDR1 LNHDA and CDR2 SQIVND (reference sequence). After removal of 7 bases from V and 7 bases from J, the junction contained 15 bases not matched to a gene. The CDR3 DNA sequence: TGTGCCAGTATGAAACAGGGGGACTCTTCAGGCCAGCCCCAGCATTTT. Its protein is CASMKQGDSSGQPQHF.

A word on this clone: The junction departs from the called germline gene at one end, perhaps through a read error. The chain employs TRBV27 and TRBJ2-1, with D tentatively TRBD2 (5 bases). CDR3 length: 15 amino acids. Germline V lookup: CDR1 MNHEY, CDR2 SMNVEV (reference sequence). The CDR3 DNA sequence: TGTGCCAGCAGAAGTGGGAGTTCCCTCCTCAATAAGCAGTTCTTC. Protein sequence: CASRSGSSLLNKQFF.

The chain uses TRBV28 and TRBJ2-1, with a weak D call TRBD1 (5 bases). Per germline, CDR1 MDHEN and CDR2 SYDVKM. This CDR3 has 16 amino acids. V lost 6 bases to trimming and J lost 2 bases, with 17 bases between them. For the CDR3, the DNA is TGTGCCAGCAGCTTAGGGGCATCTGTGGCCTACAATGAGCAGTTCTTC. Amino acids: CASSLGASVAYNEQFF.

This chain joins TRBV12-3 or TRBV12-4 and TRBJ1-2; D possibly corresponds to TRBD1 (5 bases). The CDR3 runs to 13 residues. Trimming took off 5 bases at V and 4 bases at J, with 11 bases between the two ends. The CDR3 reads CASSPRAFYGYTF. The CDR3 region has the DNA TGTGCCAGCAGTCCCAGGGCTTTCTATGGCTACACCTTC.

This chain uses TRBV15 with TRBJ1-6; tentatively, D is TRBD1 (5 bases). The germline V and J ends were trimmed by 0 bases and 7 bases, with 10 bases remaining between them. Germline-derived CDR1 and CDR2 are LNHNV and YYDKDF (reference sequence). The CDR3 runs to 15 residues. The CDR3 reads CATSRDPTGNSPLHF. The CDR3 nucleotides are TGTGCCACCAGCAGAGATCCTACAGGCAATTCACCCCTCCACTTT.

This rearrangement joins TRBV6-1 to TRBJ1-2; TRBD1 is a possible D gene (5 bases). Germline CDR1 is MNHNS and CDR2 is SASEGT. The CDR3 is 13 residues long. V was trimmed by 11 bases and J by 0 bases, leaving 13 bases between them. The CDR3 DNA reads as TGTGCCGGAAGGGACGGTGCTAACTATGGCTACACCTTC. The encoded protein is CAGRDGANYGYTF.

The chain couples TRBV7-8 to TRBJ2-2; D unresolved. CDR1 and CDR2 from the germline V gene are SGHVS and FQNEAQ. The V and J ends lost 11 bases and 2 bases respectively, with 15 bases between them. CDR3 length: 14 residues. CDR3 residues: CALLERINTGELFF. The CDR3 nucleotides read TGTGCCCTACTCGAAAGGATAAACACCGGGGAGCTGTTTTTT.

As DNA, the CDR3 is TGTGCCAGCAGTGAAAGGGAGGGACAGGGGGGTCAGCCCCAGCATTTT. Protein: CASSEREGQGGQPQHF. The gene calls are TRBV2 and TRBJ1-5; TRBD1 matches 11 bases. CDR1 SNHLY and CDR2 FYNNEI come from the germline V gene. The V and J ends lost 2 bases and 6 bases, in that order; junction bases with no gene match: 6. The CDR3 runs 16 residues.

This clone appeared once. The V call is TRBV5-1, the J call TRBJ2-2; TRBD1 agrees at 10 bases. CDR1 and CDR2 from the germline V gene are SGHRS and YFSETQ. With V trimmed by 1 base and J by 5 bases, 5 bases remained unmatched. The CDR3 contains 16 residues. CDR3 coding DNA: TGCGCCAGCAGCTTGTTAGTGGGACAGGGGACCGGGGAGCTGTTTTTT. It specifies CASSLLVGQGTGELFF.

This chain uses TRBV2 with TRBJ1-6; D unresolved. CDR3 size: 15 residues. Between the trimmed V and J ends, which lost 8 bases and 5 bases, there was a span of 16 bases. The germline gives CDR1 SNHLY, CDR2 FYNNEI. In DNA, the CDR3 is TGTGCCAGCCGAGCGCTTCAGATGGATAATTCACCCCTCCACTTT. Protein product: CASRALQMDNSPLHF.

The chain couples TRBV7-9 to TRBJ1-2; tentatively, D is TRBD1 (5 bases). The ends were cut back, 5 bases at V and 9 bases at J, with 16 bases in the middle. This CDR3 is 13 amino acids long. Germline values: CDR1 SEHNR, CDR2 FQNEAQ (reference sequence). CDR3 bases: TGTGCCAGCAGCCCGGGGGTGCGGAAAAGCTACACCTTC. The encoded protein is CASSPGVRKSYTF.

The CDR3: CASSQDSAGVSNEQFF. The CDR3 region has the DNA TGTGCCAGCAGCCAAGATTCAGCGGGGGTAAGCAATGAGCAGTTCTTC. J is TRBJ2-1 and V is TRBV4-2; 8 bases align to TRBD2. The length of the CDR3 is 16 residues. From germline, CDR1 is LGHNA and CDR2 YNFKEQ. The ends lost 0 bases at V and 6 bases at J; junction bases unmatched: 7.

V and J are TRBV7-8 and TRBJ1-6; 7 bases align to TRBD1. The CDR3 consists of 15 residues. CDR1 is SGHVS and CDR2 is FQNEAQ in the germline V gene. J was trimmed by 7 bases and V by 1 base; bases with no gene match: 4. DNA for the CDR3: TGTGCCAGCAGCTTAGGGGACAGCCGGAATTCACCCCTCCACTTT. Its protein product is CASSLGDSRNSPLHF. Variable domain in full (rest from reference TRBV7-8 and TRBJ1-6): GAGVSQSPRYKVAKRGQDVALRCDPISGHVSLFWYQQALGQGPEFLTYFQNEAQLDKSGLPSDRFFAERPEGSVSTLKIQRTQQEDSAVYLCASSLGDSRNSPLHFGNGTRLTVT.

This clone has only one observation. The chain joins TRBV5-1 to TRBJ2-2; TRBD2 matches at 8 bases. Germline-derived CDR1 and CDR2 are SGHRS and YFSETQ. The CDR3 length is 15 residues. V lost 0 bases, J lost 3 bases, and 1 base stayed unmatched. CDR3 in DNA: TGCGCCAGCAGCTTGGCGCGGGGGGACACCGGGGAGCTGTTTTTT. Residues: CASSLARGDTGELFF.

In the case of this clone: Compared with germline, one end of the junction differs, possibly owing to a read error. V usage is TRBV7-7 and J usage is TRBJ2-7; tentative D call: TRBD1 (6 bases). In germline, CDR1 is SSHAT, CDR2 FNYEAQ (reference sequence). The CDR3 runs 14 residues. The DNA for the CDR3 is TGTGCTAGCAGCTTAGGGGGACGAGGGGACGAGCAGTACTTC. Translating gives CASSLGGRGDEQYF.

The chain is built from TRBV7-9 and TRBJ2-2, with 7 bases that match TRBD1. From germline, CDR1 is SEHNR and CDR2 FQNEAQ (reference sequence). The CDR3 runs to 16 residues. V gave up 5 bases and J gave up 0 bases; unmatched junction bases: 6. CDR3 in DNA: TGTGCCAGCAGCGGCCGACAGGGCACGAACACCGGGGAGCTGTTTTTT. The encoded protein is CASSGRQGTNTGELFF.